This T cell receptor (beta chain) was found in a study of Ad26.COV2.S vaccination and SARS-CoV-2 variants (dated by TCRdb to about 2021). At the level of the whole study: Vaccine-arm donors were drawn from COV1001, a multicentre, randomized, double-blind, placebo-controlled phase I-IIa trial of Ad26.COV2.S in healthy adults. Ad26.COV2.S was given intramuscularly at 5x10^10 or 1x10^11 viral particles, as a single shot or as two shots 56 days apart. TCRbeta repertoire sequencing was used to assess the specificity and breadth of SARS-CoV-2-reactive T cell receptors after Ad26.COV2.S vaccination. The TCR-sequenced set comprised about 32 samples: some 20 Ad26.COV2.S vaccine recipients, 5 placebo recipients and 8 SARS-CoV-2 convalescent individuals. Trial participants were randomized into five groups of five, in which low-dose or high-dose Ad26.COV2.S was given once or twice, or placebo was given on both occasions. Investigators remained blinded to trial group allocation during experiments and outcome assessment. The paper's findings and limits, for the study overall: After vaccination, spike-specific CD8+ and CD4+ T cell responses were reported to show substantial breadth. Comparing responses between vaccine doses or regimens was not something the study was powered to do. Spike-specific TCR breadth was higher in Ad26.COV2.S recipients than in placebo recipients (P = 0.0014). It was noted by the authors that total T cell responses may have been underestimated by the TCR breadth and depth analyses. Comparable non-spike TCR breadth was observed between vaccine and placebo recipients, consistent with only spike being contained in the vaccine.

For this clone: Its antigen remains undetermined. No much larger clone exists at a distance of one base, and base qualities are not known.

TCRbeta CDR3 regions were sequenced with the immunoSEQ Assay. After extraction, genomic DNA underwent amplification by bias-controlled multiplex PCR, followed by high-throughput sequencing. In the paper's pipeline: Collapsing and filtering of sequences were performed to quantify the absolute abundance of each unique TCRbeta CDR3 region. T cell fraction was estimated by normalizing TCRbeta template counts to usable DNA, which was measured by amplifying reference genes present in all nucleated cells. Repertoire TCRs were annotated as SARS-CoV-2-specific by exact matching of V gene, CDR3 amino acid sequence and J gene to a known reactive TCR set. The reference SARS-CoV-2 TCR set was derived from MIRA and filtered for enrichment in COVID-19-positive ImmuneCODE repertoires, a step that removed public or cross-reactive TCRs. Using the MIRA antigens, annotated TCRs were further analysed by specific ORF or by position within an ORF. Breadth was defined as the number of annotated unique rearrangements divided by the total number of unique productive rearrangements, and depth was defined as the summed frequency of the annotated unique rearrangements. Two-sided Wilcoxon rank-sum tests were applied when comparing TCR breadth between groups. Held by TCRdb, this immuneACCESS table contains in-frame sequences only and omits some clones. Under half of the omission traces to an unresolved V gene where checked; the cause of the rest is unknown. The V and J calls and the clone size are those of that table, but D and trimming were determined from the DNA. Within this sample are hundreds of thousands of clones, with more than 75% of them counted one time only. Around 3.6% of the sample belongs to the ten largest clones.

The sample's treatment or condition label is to be understood as: roughly 20 received Ad26.COV2.S at low or high dose, single or two shots; 5 received placebo; per-sample allocation not given. For vaccine and placebo recipients, repertoires were sequenced using samples collected on day 63 after the first injection. Between 29 July and 7 August 2020, Cohort 1b enrolled around 25 adults aged 18-55 years at one site in Boston, USA. As a vaccine, Ad26.COV2.S was a replication-incompetent adenovirus type 26 vector that expressed a prefusion-stabilized SARS-CoV-2 spike protein derived from the original Wuhan strain. The sequences come from peripheral blood, collected in a trial of Ad26.COV2.S vaccine versus placebo. The TCR originated in a person between 18 and 59 years old who received the Ad26.COV2.S COVID-19 vaccine or a placebo.

This receptor has the CDR3 CASSSHTGELFF. The DNA sequence is TGTGCCAGCAGTTCCCACACCGGGGAGCTGTTTTTT. Recombination linked TRBV2 to TRBJ2-2; the D gene assignment is ambiguous. CDR1 and CDR2 were assigned from the germline V gene as SNHLY and FYNNEI. V loses 5 bases of germline sequence and J loses 3 bases, and the interval between the two ends is 4 bases. The CDR3 sequence holds 12 residues, the cysteine and phenylalanine included. CDR3 DNA only is kept here, 36 bases in frame from base 1.